These T cell receptor beta chains were read from a single sample in a study of shared clonotypes between healthy human individuals. TCRdb keeps only in-frame clones here, not all; method: immunoSEQ multiplex PCR. The sample shows about 2.4 million clones, 80% to 95% of them seen only once. Sample: naive CD4+ T cells from PBMCs. These receptors all stem from a man aged 18 to 29 in good health. Some clones in this sample may be carry-over from other donors' samples. The CDR3 runs from the conserved cysteine through the conserved F or W. D genes are given only for firm matches. Not all rows give a size; the values are once, few, many and, for expanded clones, a class.

clone size,J gene,V gene,D gene,CDR3 protein,CDR3 DNA
NA,TRBJ2-7,TRBV5-1,TRBD1,CASSLGTGGYEQYF,TGCGCCAGCAGCCTAGGGACAGGGGGCTACGAGCAGTACTTC
NA,TRBJ2-7,TRBV6-1,NA,CASSERVYEQYF,TGTGCCAGCAGCGAGCGGGTCTACGAGCAGTACTTC
once,TRBJ2-3,TRBV10-3,TRBD2,CAIKGTSGLTDTQYF,TGTGCCATCAAGGGGACTAGCGGGCTCACAGATACGCAGTATTTT
NA,TRBJ2-3,TRBV28,TRBD2,CASSSVAGGGTDTQYF,TGTGCCAGCAGCTCAGTAGCGGGAGGGGGCACAGATACGCAGTATTTT
NA,TRBJ2-1,TRBV15,TRBD1,CATREVRDRGREQFF,TGTGCCACCAGGGAAGTCCGGGACAGGGGCCGCGAGCAGTTCTTC
NA,TRBJ2-7,TRBV7-2,NA,CASSLAVSYEQYF,TGTGCCAGCAGCTTAGCTGTCTCCTACGAGCAGTACTTC
NA,TRBJ1-2,TRBV28,NA,CASIFQGSNYGYTF,TGTGCCAGCATCTTCCAGGGGTCTAACTATGGCTACACCTTC
NA,TRBJ2-7,TRBV15,TRBD2,CATSRGIAGVFYEQYF,TGTGCCACCAGCAGAGGGATAGCGGGAGTTTTCTACGAGCAGTACTTC
NA,TRBJ2-5,TRBV6-5,TRBD1,CASSIDRGVGTQYF,TGTGCCAGCAGCATCGACAGGGGTGTTGGGACCCAGTACTTC
NA,TRBJ1-3,TRBV7-9,TRBD1,CASSRQGVIAIYF,TGTGCCAGCAGCCGACAGGGGGTAATCGCCATATATTTT
NA,TRBJ1-2,TRBV12-5,TRBD1,CASGSDDREDYGYTF,TGTGCTAGTGGTTCGGACGACAGGGAGGACTATGGCTACACCTTC
NA,TRBJ1-3,TRBV5-4,NA,CASSFAGSSGNTIYF,TGTGCCAGCAGCTTTGCAGGCAGCTCTGGAAACACCATATATTTT
NA,TRBJ2-3,TRBV4-1,NA,CASSQEGGRTITTDTQYF,TGCGCCAGCAGCCAAGAAGGGGGGCGGACAATTACCACAGATACGCAGTATTTT
NA,TRBJ1-1,TRBV7-2,NA,CASSLAPLGSGAFF,TGTGCCAGCAGCTTAGCCCCTTTAGGGTCTGGAGCTTTCTTT
NA,TRBJ1-5,TRBV18,NA,CASSEGNQPQHF,TGTGCCAGCTCAGAGGGAAATCAGCCCCAGCATTTT
NA,TRBJ2-1,TRBV5-3,TRBD2,CARSPGLAGGSNEQFF,TGTGCCAGAAGCCCGGGACTAGCGGGAGGGTCCAATGAGCAGTTCTTC
NA,TRBJ1-1,TRBV10-3,NA,CAISETKSTEAFF,TGTGCCATCAGTGAGACGAAGTCCACTGAAGCTTTCTTT
NA,TRBJ2-1,TRBV27,TRBD2,CASSYQRGNEQFF,TGTGCCAGCAGTTACCAGCGGGGCAATGAGCAGTTCTTC
NA,TRBJ1-5,TRBV27,TRBD1,CASSRRQGIDQPQHF,TGTGCCAGCAGTCGTCGACAGGGAATTGATCAGCCCCAGCATTTT